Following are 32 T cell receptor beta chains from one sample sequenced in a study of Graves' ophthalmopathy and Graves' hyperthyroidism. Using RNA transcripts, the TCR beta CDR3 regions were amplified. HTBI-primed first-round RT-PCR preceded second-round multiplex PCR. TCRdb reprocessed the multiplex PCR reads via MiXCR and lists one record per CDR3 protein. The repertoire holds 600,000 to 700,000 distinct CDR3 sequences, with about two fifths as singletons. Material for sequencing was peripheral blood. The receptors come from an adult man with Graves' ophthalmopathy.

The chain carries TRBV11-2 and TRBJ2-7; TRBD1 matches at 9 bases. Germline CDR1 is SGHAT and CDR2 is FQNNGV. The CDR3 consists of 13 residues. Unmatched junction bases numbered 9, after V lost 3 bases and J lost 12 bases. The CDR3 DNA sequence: TGTGCCAGCAGCTTGGGACAGGGTGGGCCATTGTACTTC. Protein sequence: CASSLGQGGPLYF.

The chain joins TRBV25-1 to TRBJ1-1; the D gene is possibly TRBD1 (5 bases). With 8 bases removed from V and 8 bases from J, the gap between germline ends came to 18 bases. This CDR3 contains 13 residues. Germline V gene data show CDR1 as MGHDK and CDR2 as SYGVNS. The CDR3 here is CASLGGGYEEAFF. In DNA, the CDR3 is TGTGCCAGCTTGGGGGGAGGGTACGAAGAAGCTTTCTTT.

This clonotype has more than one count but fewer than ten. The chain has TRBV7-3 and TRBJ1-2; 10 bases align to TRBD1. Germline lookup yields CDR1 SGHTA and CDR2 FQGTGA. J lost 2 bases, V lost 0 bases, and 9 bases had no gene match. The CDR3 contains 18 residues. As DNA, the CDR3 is TGTGCCAGCAGCTTAACGGACAGGGGGGAAAAGCGGAACTATGGCTACACCTTC. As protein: CASSLTDRGEKRNYGYTF.

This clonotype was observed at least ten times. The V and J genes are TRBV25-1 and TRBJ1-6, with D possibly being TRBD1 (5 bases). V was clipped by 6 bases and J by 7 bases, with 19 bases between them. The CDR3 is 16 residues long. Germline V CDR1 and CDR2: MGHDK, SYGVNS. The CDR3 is CASSQTFGAGNSPLHF. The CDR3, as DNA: TGTGCCAGCAGCCAAACCTTCGGGGCCGGGAATTCACCCCTCCACTTT.

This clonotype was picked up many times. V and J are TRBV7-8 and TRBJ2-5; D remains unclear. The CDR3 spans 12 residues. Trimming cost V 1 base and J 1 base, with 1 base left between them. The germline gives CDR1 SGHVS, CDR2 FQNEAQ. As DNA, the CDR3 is TGTGCCAGCAGCTTAGTCCAAGAGACCCAGTACTTC. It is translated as CASSLVQETQYF.

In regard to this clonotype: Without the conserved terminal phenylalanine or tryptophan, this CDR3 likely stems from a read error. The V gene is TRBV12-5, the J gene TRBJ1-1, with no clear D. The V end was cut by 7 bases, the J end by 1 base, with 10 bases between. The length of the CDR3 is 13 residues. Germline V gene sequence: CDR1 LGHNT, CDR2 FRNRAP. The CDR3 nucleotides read TGTGCTAGTGAGGTATGGGGGAACACTGAAGCTTTCCTT. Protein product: CASEVWGNTEAFL.

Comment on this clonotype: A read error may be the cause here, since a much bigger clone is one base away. The CDR3 DNA follows: TGCGGTGCTAGTTACTACAGGGAAAAGAAATCACCCCTCCACTTT. Translation: CGASYYREKKSPLHF. V and J are TRBV20-1 and TRBJ1-6; tentatively, D is TRBD1 (6 bases). CDR1 and CDR2 from the germline V gene are DFQATT and SNEGSKA (reference sequence). The CDR3 extends over 15 amino acids.

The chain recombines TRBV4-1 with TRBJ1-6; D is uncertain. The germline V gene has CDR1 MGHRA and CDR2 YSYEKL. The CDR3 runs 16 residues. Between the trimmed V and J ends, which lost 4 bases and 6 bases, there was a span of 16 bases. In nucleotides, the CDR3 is TGCGCCAGCAGCCCACCCCCACACGGAGGTAATTCACCCCTCCACTTT. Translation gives CASSPPPHGGNSPLHF.

Here the CDR3 reads CASSFRPLAGDGETQYF. The DNA of the CDR3 is TGCGCCAGCAGCTTCCGTCCACTAGCGGGAGATGGGGAGACCCAGTACTTC. The rearrangement links TRBV5-1 to TRBJ2-5, with 11 bases fitting TRBD2. The germline V gene encodes CDR1 SGHRS and CDR2 YFSETQ. This CDR3 comprises 17 residues. With 2 bases clipped from V and 5 bases from J, the junction kept 11 bases outside the gene matches. Using reference TRBV5-1 and TRBJ2-5 for the parts outside the CDR3, the full variable domain is KAGVTQTPRYLIKTRGQQVTLSCSPISGHRSVSWYQQTPGQGLQFLFEYFSETQRNKGNFPGRFSGRQFSNSRSEMNVSTLELGDSALYLCASSFRPLAGDGETQYFGPGTRLLVL.

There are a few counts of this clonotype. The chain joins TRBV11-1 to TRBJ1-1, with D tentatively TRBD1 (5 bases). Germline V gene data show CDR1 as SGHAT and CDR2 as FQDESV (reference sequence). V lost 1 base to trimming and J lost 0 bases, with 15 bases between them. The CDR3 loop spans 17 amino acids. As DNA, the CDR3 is TGTGCCAGCAGCTTAGGCGGGACTGTTGGTTTGAACACTGAAGCTTTCTTT. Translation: CASSLGGTVGLNTEAFF.

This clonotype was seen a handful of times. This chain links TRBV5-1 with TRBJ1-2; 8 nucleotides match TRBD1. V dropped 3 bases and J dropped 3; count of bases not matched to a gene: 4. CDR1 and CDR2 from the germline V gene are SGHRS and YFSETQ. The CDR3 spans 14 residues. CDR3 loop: CASSSAGGYYGYTF. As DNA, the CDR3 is TGCGCCAGCAGCTCGGCAGGGGGCTACTATGGCTACACCTTC.

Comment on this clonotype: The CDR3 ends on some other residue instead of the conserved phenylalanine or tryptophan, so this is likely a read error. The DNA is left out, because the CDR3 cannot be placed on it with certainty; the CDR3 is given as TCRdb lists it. The CDR3: CASSLGGDHVI. This rearrangement joins TRBV5-1 to TRBJ2-5; the DNA was not compared with TRBD1, the D call given in the table. CDR1 is SGHRS, CDR2 YFSETQ, per germline. The CDR3 spans 11 amino acids, including both terminal residues.

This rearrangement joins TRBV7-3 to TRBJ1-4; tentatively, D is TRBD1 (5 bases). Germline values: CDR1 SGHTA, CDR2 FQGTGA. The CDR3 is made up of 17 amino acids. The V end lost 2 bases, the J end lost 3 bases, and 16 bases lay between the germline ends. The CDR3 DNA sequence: TGTGCCAGCAGCTTAGGATGGGGGGGAGGCTCTAATGAAAAACTGTTTTTT. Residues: CASSLGWGGGSNEKLFF. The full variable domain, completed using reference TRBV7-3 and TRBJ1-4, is GAGVSQTPSNKVTEKGKYVELRCDPISGHTALYWYRQSLGQGPEFLIYFQGTGAADDSGLPNDRFFAVRPEGSVSTLKIQRTERGDSAVYLCASSLGWGGGSNEKLFFGSGTQLSVL.

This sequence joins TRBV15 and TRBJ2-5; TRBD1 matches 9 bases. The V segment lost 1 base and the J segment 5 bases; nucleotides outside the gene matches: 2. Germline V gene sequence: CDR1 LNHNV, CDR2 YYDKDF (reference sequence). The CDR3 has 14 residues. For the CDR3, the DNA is TGTGCCACCAGCAGAGGGACAGGGGTGGAGACCCAGTACTTC. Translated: CATSRGTGVETQYF.

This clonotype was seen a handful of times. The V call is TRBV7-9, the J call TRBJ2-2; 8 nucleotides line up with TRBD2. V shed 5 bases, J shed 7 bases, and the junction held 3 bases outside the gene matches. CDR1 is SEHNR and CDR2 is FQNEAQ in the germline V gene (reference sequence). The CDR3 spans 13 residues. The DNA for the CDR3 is TGTGCCAGCAGCGTGGCGGGAGGCGGGGAGCTGTTTTTT. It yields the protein CASSVAGGGELFF.

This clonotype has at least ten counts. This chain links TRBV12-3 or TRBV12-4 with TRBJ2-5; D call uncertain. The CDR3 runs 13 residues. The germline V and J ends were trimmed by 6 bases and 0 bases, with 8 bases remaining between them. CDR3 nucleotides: TGTGCCAGCAGCCCTGACAACCAAGAGACCCAGTACTTC. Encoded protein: CASSPDNQETQYF.

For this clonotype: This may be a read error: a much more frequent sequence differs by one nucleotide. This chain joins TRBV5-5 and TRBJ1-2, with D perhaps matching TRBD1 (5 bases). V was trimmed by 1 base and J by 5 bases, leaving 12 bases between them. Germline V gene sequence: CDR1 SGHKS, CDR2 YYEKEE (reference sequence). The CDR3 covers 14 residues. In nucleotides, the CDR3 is TGTGCCAGCAGCTTGTCCCGGGGCGCATATGGCTACACCTTC. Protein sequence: CASSLSRGAYGYTF.

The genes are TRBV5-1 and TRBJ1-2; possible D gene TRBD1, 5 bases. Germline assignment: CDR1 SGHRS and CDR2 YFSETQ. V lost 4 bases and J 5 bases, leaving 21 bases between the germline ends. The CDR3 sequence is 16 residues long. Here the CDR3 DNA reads TGCGCCAGCAGCCGGTCCTTGGGACGAGGAAGATATGGCTACACCTTC. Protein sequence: CASSRSLGRGRYGYTF.

The CDR3 sequence: CASSQGTLSSPLHF. In nucleotides, the CDR3 is TGTGCCAGCAGCCAGGGGACATTATCTTCACCCCTCCACTTT. The chain uses TRBV12-3 or TRBV12-4 and TRBJ1-6; weak D call: TRBD1 (6 bases). The CDR3 has 14 amino acids. Trimming removed 6 bases from V and 9 bases from J, with 15 bases in between.

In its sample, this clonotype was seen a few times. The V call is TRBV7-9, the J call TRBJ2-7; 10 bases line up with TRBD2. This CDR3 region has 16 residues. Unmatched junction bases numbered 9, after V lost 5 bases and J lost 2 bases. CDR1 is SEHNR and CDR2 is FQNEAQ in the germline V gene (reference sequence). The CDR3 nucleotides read TGTGCCAGCAGCCTTTCCGGGACTAGCGCCACCTACGAGCAGTACTTC. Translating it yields CASSLSGTSATYEQYF.

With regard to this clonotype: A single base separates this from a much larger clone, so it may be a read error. The CDR3 loop reads CASGILAGQETQYF. Written as DNA, the CDR3 is TGTGCCAGTGGTATTCTGGCAGGCCAAGAGACCCAGTACTTC. V and J are TRBV19 and TRBJ2-5; D is unresolved. The CDR3 has 14 amino acids. Germline loops: CDR1 LNHDA, CDR2 SQIVND (reference sequence). The full variable domain, with the rest looked up from reference TRBV19 and TRBJ2-5, is DGGITQSPKYLFRKEGQNVTLSCEQNLNHDAMYWYRQDPGQGLRLIYYSQIVNDFQKGDIAEGYSVSREKKESFPLTVTSAQKNPTAFYLCASGILAGQETQYFGPGTRLLVL.

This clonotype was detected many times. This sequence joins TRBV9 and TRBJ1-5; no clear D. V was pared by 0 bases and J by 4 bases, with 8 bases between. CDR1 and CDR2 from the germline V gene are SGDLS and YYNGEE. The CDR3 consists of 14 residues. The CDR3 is CASSVGRANQPQHF. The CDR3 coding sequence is TGTGCCAGCAGCGTAGGCCGGGCGAATCAGCCCCAGCATTTT.

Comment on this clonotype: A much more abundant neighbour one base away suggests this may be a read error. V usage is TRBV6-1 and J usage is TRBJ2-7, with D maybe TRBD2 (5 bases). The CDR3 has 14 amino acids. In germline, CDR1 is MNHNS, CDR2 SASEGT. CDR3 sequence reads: CASRPDYSSYEQCF. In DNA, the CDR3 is TGTGCCAGCAGGCCCGACTACAGCTCCTACGAGCAGTGCTTC.

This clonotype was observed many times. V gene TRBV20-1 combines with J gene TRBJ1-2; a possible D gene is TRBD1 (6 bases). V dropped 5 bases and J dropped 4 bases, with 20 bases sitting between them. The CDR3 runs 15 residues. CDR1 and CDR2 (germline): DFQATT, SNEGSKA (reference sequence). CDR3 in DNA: TGCAGTGCTCCGAGGGCCAGGGGCATGGGCTATGGCTACACCTTC. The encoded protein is CSAPRARGMGYGYTF.

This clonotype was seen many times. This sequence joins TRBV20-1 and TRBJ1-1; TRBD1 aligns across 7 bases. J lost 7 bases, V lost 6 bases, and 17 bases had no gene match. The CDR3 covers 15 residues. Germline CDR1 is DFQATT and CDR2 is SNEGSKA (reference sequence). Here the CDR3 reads CSARAGQDFTYEAFF. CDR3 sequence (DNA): TGCAGTGCCAGGGCCGGACAGGACTTTACGTATGAAGCTTTCTTT.

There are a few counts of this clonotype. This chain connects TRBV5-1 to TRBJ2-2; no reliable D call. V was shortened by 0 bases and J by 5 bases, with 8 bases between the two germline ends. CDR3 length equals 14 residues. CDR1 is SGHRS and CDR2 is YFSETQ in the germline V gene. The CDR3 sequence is CASSLVSTTGELFF. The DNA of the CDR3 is TGCGCCAGCAGCTTGGTTTCCACAACCGGGGAGCTGTTTTTT.

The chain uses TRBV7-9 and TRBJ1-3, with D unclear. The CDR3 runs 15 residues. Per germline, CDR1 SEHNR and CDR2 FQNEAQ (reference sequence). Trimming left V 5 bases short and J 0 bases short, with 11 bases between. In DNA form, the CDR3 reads TGTGCCAGCAGCCGGGAGAAGGTCTCTGGAAACACCATATATTTT. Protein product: CASSREKVSGNTIYF.

The CDR3 region is CASLDRGEETQYF. For the CDR3, the DNA is TGTGCCAGCTTGGACAGGGGAGAAGAGACCCAGTACTTC. The V call is TRBV18, the J call TRBJ2-5; 9 bases line up with TRBD1. Germline V gene lookup returns CDR1 KGHSH and CDR2 LQKENI. The CDR3 length is 13 residues. V gave up 7 bases and J gave up 3 bases; unmatched junction bases: 3.

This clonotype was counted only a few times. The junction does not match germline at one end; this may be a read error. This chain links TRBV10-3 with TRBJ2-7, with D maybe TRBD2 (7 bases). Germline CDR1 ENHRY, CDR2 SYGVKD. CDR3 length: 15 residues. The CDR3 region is CASSYSGEGRYEQYF. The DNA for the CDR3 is TGTGCCAGCAGTTACTCAGGGGAGGGTCGCTACGAGCAGTACTTC.

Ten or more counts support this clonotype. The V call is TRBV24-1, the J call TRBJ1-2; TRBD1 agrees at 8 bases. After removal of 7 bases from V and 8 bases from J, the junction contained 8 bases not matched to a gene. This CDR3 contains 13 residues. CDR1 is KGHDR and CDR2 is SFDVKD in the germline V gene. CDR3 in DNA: TGTGCCACCAGAGGACAGGGCAACGACGGCTACACCTTC. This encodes CATRGQGNDGYTF.

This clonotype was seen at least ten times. CDR3 protein: CASSQPGQAGEKLFF. In nucleotides, the CDR3 is TGTGCCAGTAGTCAGCCGGGACAGGCTGGAGAAAAACTGTTTTTT. The rearrangement links TRBV19 to TRBJ1-4; 8 bases match TRBD1. This CDR3 region has 15 residues. From germline, CDR1 is LNHDA and CDR2 SQIVND (reference sequence). The V gene end was trimmed by 5 bases and the J gene end by 8 bases; junction bases not matched to a gene: 10.

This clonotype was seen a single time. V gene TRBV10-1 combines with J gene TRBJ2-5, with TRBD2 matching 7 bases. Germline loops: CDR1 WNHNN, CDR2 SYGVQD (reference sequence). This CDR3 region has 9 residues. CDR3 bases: TGCGTCCCTGCGGGAGAGCGGTACTTC. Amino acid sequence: CVPAGERYF.